These 13 T cell receptor beta chains originate from one sample sequenced in a study of PD-1 blockade in classical Hodgkin lymphoma. Generated by immunoSEQ multiplex PCR, the TCRdb table keeps only in-frame clones and is missing some. The data hold tens of thousands of clones, with 90% observed a single time. Time point here: cycle 4 day 1 (C4D1), after 6 weeks of nivolumab. Every patient relapsed after autologous stem cell transplantation, and brentuximab vedotin exposure varied. Sequences were derived from peripheral blood mononuclear cells (PBMCs), sampled before the fourth cycle of nivolumab. These receptors were taken from a human donor with classical Hodgkin lymphoma.

J is TRBJ2-2 and V is TRBV2, with D perhaps TRBD2 (6 bases). The germline V and J ends were trimmed by 6 bases and 5 bases, with 13 bases remaining between them. Germline V gives CDR1 SNHLY, CDR2 FYNNEI. The CDR3 is 14 residues long. The CDR3 bases are TGTGCCAGCAGGCGTCAGGCGGGAACCGGGGAGCTGTTTTTT. Its protein is CASRRQAGTGELFF.

This chain uses TRBV30 with TRBJ1-2, with D tentatively TRBD1 (6 bases). V was pared by 0 bases and J by 6 bases, with 17 bases between. This CDR3 spans 15 amino acids. CDR1 is GTSNPN, CDR2 SVGIG, per germline (reference sequence). The CDR3 nucleotides are TGTGCCTGGAGTGTACAGCCGGGCAGGGGAGATGGCTACACCTTC. Amino acid sequence: CAWSVQPGRGDGYTF. Together with reference TRBV30 and TRBJ1-2, the CDR3 gives the full variable domain: SQTIHQWPATLVQPVGSPLSLECTVEGTSNPNLYWYRQAAGRGLQLLFYSVGIGQISSEVPQNLSASRPQDRQFILSSKKLLLSDSGFYLCAWSVQPGRGDGYTFGSGTRLTVV.

The chain is built from TRBV11-1 and TRBJ2-3, with D unresolved. The CDR3 is 15 residues long. Deletions cut 3 bases from V and 5 bases from J, with 15 bases between. In germline, CDR1 is SGHAT, CDR2 FQDESV (reference sequence). The CDR3 reads CASSFEVPRVDTQYF. The CDR3 nucleotides read TGTGCCAGCAGCTTTGAGGTCCCTAGGGTAGATACGCAGTATTTT.

This chain's CDR3 is CASTLGGNTEAFF. CDR3 coding DNA: TGTGCCAGCACCCTCGGTGGGAACACTGAAGCTTTCTTT. V gene TRBV7-9 combines with J gene TRBJ1-1, with unresolved D. CDR1 is SEHNR and CDR2 is FQNEAQ in the germline V gene (reference sequence). The V end lost 7 bases, the J end lost 1 base, and 10 bases lay between the germline ends. The CDR3 is 13 amino acids.

Here the CDR3 DNA reads TGTGCCAGCAGAACGTGGGCTAGCGGGGGGGCACACGGGGAGCTGTTTTTT. As protein: CASRTWASGGAHGELFF. The chain has TRBV5-6 and TRBJ2-2; TRBD2 matches at 12 bases. Trimming cost V 5 bases and J 7 bases; bases outside gene matches: 12. The CDR3 totals 17 residues. CDR1 SGHDT and CDR2 YYEEEE come from the germline V gene.

The chain couples TRBV2 to TRBJ2-7; TRBD1 or TRBD2 may be the D gene (5 bases each). There are 13 residues in the CDR3. Germline CDR1 and CDR2: SNHLY and FYNNEI. Trimming stripped 4 bases from V and 6 bases from J, with 13 bases between. This CDR3 is CASSGLGDGEQYF. The CDR3 nucleotides read TGTGCCAGCAGTGGTTTAGGGGACGGCGAGCAGTACTTC.

This clone has just one count. V is TRBV7-8 and J is TRBJ2-1; 8 bases are a match to TRBD1. V shed 6 bases, J shed 9 bases, and the junction held 4 bases outside the gene matches. The CDR3 runs 12 residues. Germline lookup yields CDR1 SGHVS and CDR2 FQNEAQ. The CDR3 DNA reads as TGTGCCAGCAGACCACAGGGGGGTGAGCAGTTCTTC. It yields the protein CASRPQGGEQFF.

The chain couples TRBV4-3 to TRBJ1-4, with a weak D call TRBD1 (5 bases). This CDR3 comprises 20 residues. Germline V gene data show CDR1 as LGHNA and CDR2 as YSLEER. Trimming took 3 bases from V and 0 from J, leaving 23 bases between them. The CDR3 DNA follows: TGCGCCAGCAGCCATAGTGGACATAGGGGTAGGGCCGCAACTAATGAAAAACTGTTTTTT. Translated, it gives CASSHSGHRGRAATNEKLFF.

The chain joins TRBV7-9 to TRBJ1-6; TRBD1 aligns across 8 bases. Germline V gene lookup returns CDR1 SEHNR and CDR2 FQNEAQ (reference sequence). This CDR3 comprises 17 residues. After removal of 1 base from V and 10 bases from J, the junction contained 12 bases not matched to a gene. CDR3 amino acids: CASSLVGVTGVRSPLHF. DNA of the CDR3: TGTGCCAGCAGCTTAGTTGGCGTGACAGGGGTTAGGTCACCCCTCCACTTT.

This clone was seen a handful of times. The gene calls are TRBV18 and TRBJ1-1; D remains ambiguous. Trimming took off 8 bases at V and 3 bases at J, with 10 bases between the two ends. This CDR3 comprises 12 residues. The germline V gene encodes CDR1 KGHSH and CDR2 LQKENI. The chain's CDR3 is CASTRADTEAFF. The CDR3 region has the DNA TGTGCCAGCACGAGGGCGGACACTGAAGCTTTCTTT.

This rearrangement joins TRBV5-6 to TRBJ2-5; the D gene is possibly TRBD2 (6 bases). This CDR3 has 15 amino acids. V lost 4 bases, J lost 0 bases, and 13 bases lay in between. Germline CDR1 and CDR2: SGHDT and YYEEEE. The DNA for the CDR3 is TGTGCCAGCAGCCTAGGCGGGACCTACCAAGAGACCCAGTACTTC. It specifies CASSLGGTYQETQYF.

V and J are TRBV15 and TRBJ2-5; TRBD2 agrees at 7 bases. The CDR3 length is 14 residues. Trimming took 0 bases from V and 7 from J; bases not matched to a gene: 5. Germline CDR1 reads LNHNV; CDR2 reads YYDKDF (reference sequence). The CDR3 nucleotides read TGTGCCACCAGCAGAGATATAGGGGAGGGGACCCAGTACTTC. As protein: CATSRDIGEGTQYF.

The V and J genes are TRBV7-6 and TRBJ2-2; D is possibly TRBD1 (5 bases). The V gene lost 5 bases and the J gene lost 6 bases, with 16 bases spanning the gap. The CDR3 sequence is 15 residues long. Germline lookup yields CDR1 SGHVS and CDR2 FNYEAQ. The CDR3 coding sequence is TGTGCCAGCAGCCCCCAAGGTCTCAGGGCCGGGGAGCTGTTTTTT. Encoded protein: CASSPQGLRAGELFF.